The clone carrying this T cell receptor (beta chain) showed up many times. The antigen remains undetermined. The data originate from a study of T cells in Graves' hyperthyroidism and ophthalmopathy. Overall study results and limits: In blood, most of the thyroid clonotypes expanded above 0.001 were also present.

Template material for amplifying TCR beta CDR3 regions consisted of RNA transcripts. In the first-round RT-PCR of the TCR CDR3, the HTBI primer set was used. MiXCR, applied by TCRdb to the multiplex PCR reads, yields one record per CDR3 protein. The data contain 280,000 or so distinct CDR3 sequences, less than 30% of them singletons. The CDR3 runs to 10 residues. Germline CDR1 SQVTM, CDR2 ANQGSEA. Between the trimmed V and J ends, which lost 5 bases and 4 bases, there was a span of 6 bases. Material: blood. This chain connects TRBV29-1 to TRBJ2-7, with D hard to call. The receptor's source is a man aged 35-49 years with Graves' hyperthyroidism that later progressed to Graves' ophthalmopathy. CDR3 coding DNA: TGCAGCGTTATCGAATACGAGCAGTACTTC. Translation gives CSVIEYEQYF.